These 21 T cell receptor beta chains were all obtained from the same sample, sequenced in a study of T cells in Graves' hyperthyroidism and ophthalmopathy. Researchers amplified the TCR beta CDR3 regions from RNA transcripts. A set of HTBI primers served as the primers for a first-round RT-PCR of the TCR CDR3. One entry per CDR3 protein, called by TCRdb with MiXCR from the multiplex PCR reads. The sample includes 550,000 to 600,000 distinct CDR3 sequences, 14% of them seen just once. Sequencing used blood. The receptors here all came from a woman aged 18 to 35 with Graves' ophthalmopathy.

This clonotype appeared many times. V usage is TRBV12-3 or TRBV12-4 and J usage is TRBJ2-1, with D possibly being TRBD1 or TRBD2 (5 bases each). V was cut by 6 bases and J by 5 bases, with 14 bases left in between. This CDR3 has 14 residues. CDR3 sequence reads: CASSMDKLDNEQFF. DNA of the CDR3: TGTGCCAGCAGCATGGACAAACTAGACAATGAGCAGTTCTTC.

The V call is TRBV12-3 or TRBV12-4, the J call TRBJ1-2, with unresolved D. Trimming removed 4 bases from V and 8 bases from J, with 14 bases in between. The length of the CDR3 is 13 residues. The CDR3 DNA is TGTGCCAGCAGTTCCCTGAATGAACGGGGCTACACCTTC. It encodes CASSSLNERGYTF.

The V and J genes are TRBV6-2 or TRBV6-3 and TRBJ1-6, with D perhaps TRBD1 (6 bases). Germline values: CDR1 MNHEY, CDR2 SVGEGT. The CDR3 loop spans 16 amino acids. V dropped 8 bases and J dropped 8 bases, with 22 bases sitting between them. Here the CDR3 reads CASGKVGRGMYSPLHF. The DNA of the CDR3 is TGTGCCAGCGGCAAAGTGGGCAGGGGAATGTATTCACCCCTCCACTTT.

This chain uses TRBV4-1 with TRBJ2-7; D is tentatively TRBD1 or TRBD2 (5 bases each). The CDR3 loop spans 18 amino acids. Germline V CDR1 and CDR2: MGHRA, YSYEKL. V dropped 3 bases and J dropped 3 bases, with 24 bases sitting between them. The CDR3 nucleotides are TGCGCCAGCAGCCAGAGTAACGTTGCCGGGACCGCCTACTACGAGCAGTACTTC. Translation: CASSQSNVAGTAYYEQYF.

The chain combines TRBV6-1 with TRBJ2-4; TRBD2 aligns across 9 bases. Germline CDR1 and CDR2: MNHNS and SASEGT. The ends lost 5 bases at V and 4 bases at J; junction bases unmatched: 6. The CDR3 loop spans 15 amino acids. CDR3 residues: CASSPRAGGKNIQYF. CDR3 sequence (DNA): TGTGCCAGCAGTCCCAGAGCGGGAGGTAAAAACATTCAGTACTTC.

The sample holds many counts of this clonotype. The chain is built from TRBV19 and TRBJ1-2, with unresolved D. Germline V gene lookup returns CDR1 LNHDA and CDR2 SQIVND (reference sequence). V lost 7 bases and J 5 bases, leaving 14 bases between the germline ends. There are 13 residues in the CDR3. The CDR3 loop is CASTPDLSYGYTF. The CDR3 nucleotides read TGTGCCAGTACCCCGGACCTTTCATATGGCTACACCTTC.

Only a few counts were recorded for this clonotype. As DNA, the CDR3 is TGTGCCAGTAGTATAGTGCTGGGATCCATCCGCAATCAGCCCCAGCATTTT. It specifies CASSIVLGSIRNQPQHF. The rearrangement links TRBV19 to TRBJ1-5; D ambiguous. V gave up 1 base and J gave up 2 bases, with 15 bases separating them. Germline V gene data show CDR1 as LNHDA and CDR2 as SQIVND (reference sequence). There are 17 residues in the CDR3.

Details on this clonotype: Being one base from a much bigger clone, this may be a read error. The rearrangement joins TRBV28 to TRBJ2-7; 9 nucleotides line up with TRBD1. Germline CDR1 is MDHEN and CDR2 is SYDVKM. V was pared by 8 bases and J by 2 bases, with 4 bases of the junction left unmatched. This CDR3 contains 13 residues. Written as DNA, the CDR3 is TGTGCCAGCCGGGACAGGGTTACCTACGAGCAGTACTTC. Amino acids: CASRDRVTYEQYF.

This clonotype has a count of ten or more. This chain links TRBV18 with TRBJ1-1; tentatively, D is TRBD1 (6 bases). Trimming shortened V by 6 bases and J by 3 bases, and 11 bases separated the two germline ends. In germline, CDR1 is KGHSH, CDR2 LQKENI. The CDR3 loop spans 13 amino acids. The DNA of the CDR3 is TGTGCCAGCTCTCAGGGGTTGGACACTGAAGCTTTCTTT. This translates into CASSQGLDTEAFF.

This chain links TRBV15 with TRBJ2-7; a weak D match, TRBD1 (6 bases). Germline V CDR1 and CDR2: LNHNV, YYDKDF (reference sequence). Trimming removed 0 bases from V and 2 bases from J, with 11 bases in between. This CDR3 is 15 amino acids long. CDR3 in DNA: TGTGCCACCAGCAGAGATCCGGGACACCCCTACGAGCAGTACTTC. It translates to CATSRDPGHPYEQYF.

This chain uses TRBV10-3 with TRBJ2-1, with D unresolved. CDR1 and CDR2 (germline): ENHRY, SYGVKD. Trimming cost V 3 bases and J 6 bases, with 15 bases left between them. The CDR3 runs 15 residues. CDR3 amino acids: CAISEDPLGRNEQFF. The CDR3, as DNA: TGTGCCATCAGTGAAGACCCCTTGGGCCGCAATGAGCAGTTCTTC.

This clonotype appeared a few times. The J gene is TRBJ2-1, the V gene TRBV7-9; D uncertain. The CDR3 spans 11 residues. Trimming cost V 6 bases and J 6 bases, with 6 bases left between them. From germline, CDR1 is SEHNR and CDR2 FQNEAQ (reference sequence). The CDR3 loop is CASRLSNEQFF. In DNA form, the CDR3 reads TGTGCCAGCAGATTATCCAATGAGCAGTTCTTC.

The chain recombines TRBV30 with TRBJ2-1; D is unclear. The germline V gene encodes CDR1 GTSNPN and CDR2 SVGIG (reference sequence). The CDR3 has 12 residues. V was cut by 6 bases and J by 1 base, with 7 bases left in between. The CDR3 is CACSESYNEQFF. The CDR3 bases are TGTGCCTGCTCTGAATCCTACAATGAGCAGTTCTTC.

V usage is TRBV27 and J usage is TRBJ1-2; weak D call: TRBD1 (6 bases). Germline-derived CDR1 and CDR2 are MNHEY and SMNVEV (reference sequence). This CDR3 is built from 14 residues. Trimming took 7 bases from V and 4 from J, leaving 16 bases between them. The CDR3 protein is CASKYTGHFYGYTF. CDR3 nucleotide sequence: TGTGCCAGCAAATATACGGGACATTTCTATGGCTACACCTTC.

The chain employs TRBV28 and TRBJ2-7; 10 bases are a match to TRBD1. V gave up 7 bases and J gave up 3 bases; unmatched junction bases: 12. This CDR3 spans 16 amino acids. Per the germline V gene, CDR1 is MDHEN and CDR2 is SYDVKM. CDR3 bases: TGTGCCAGCACCCTACCGAGGACAGGGGGGATCTACGAGCAGTACTTC. Its translation is CASTLPRTGGIYEQYF.

This clonotype occurred a few times. The chain links TRBV27 to TRBJ2-6, with D perhaps matching TRBD2 (5 bases). The CDR3 runs to 21 residues. Germline assignment: CDR1 MNHEY and CDR2 SMNVEV (reference sequence). V lost 1 base, J lost 3 bases, and 25 bases lay in between. The CDR3 DNA reads TGTGCCAGCAGTTTATATCCCCCCCCCGGGGTAAGTGATCGTGGGGCCAACGTCCTGACTTTC. This gives the protein CASSLYPPPGVSDRGANVLTF.

The table lists this clonotype with many counts. In nucleotides, the CDR3 is TGTGCCAACGAGAGACCCCGCGGTAACAATGAGCAGTTCTTC. Its translation: CANERPRGNNEQFF. This rearrangement joins TRBV7-9 to TRBJ2-1; D is unclear. The germline CDR1 and CDR2 sequences are SEHNR and FQNEAQ (reference sequence). Trimming removed 10 bases at V and 5 bases at J, with 18 bases between. The CDR3 is made up of 14 amino acids.

This clonotype was counted many times. The chain is built from TRBV20-1 and TRBJ1-1; D may be TRBD1 (6 bases). V was shortened by 6 bases and J by 2 bases, with 16 bases between the two germline ends. CDR3 length: 14 amino acids. Germline CDR1 reads DFQATT; CDR2 reads SNEGSKA (reference sequence). The CDR3 is CSADRTGLNTEAFF. In DNA form, the CDR3 reads TGCAGTGCCGATCGAACAGGGCTCAACACTGAAGCTTTCTTT.

This clonotype was detected ten times or more. This chain joins TRBV30 and TRBJ2-5; possible D gene TRBD2, 6 bases. Germline CDR1 GTSNPN, CDR2 SVGIG (reference sequence). The germline V and J ends were trimmed by 2 bases and 1 base, with 11 bases remaining between them. This CDR3 comprises 14 residues. In DNA form, the CDR3 reads TGTGCCTGGAGTCCGGCGGGATTCCAAGAGACCCAGTACTTC. This codes for CAWSPAGFQETQYF.

The sample holds a few counts of this clonotype. The junction and the germline gene differ at one end; a read error may be behind it. The J gene is TRBJ2-7, the V gene TRBV6-2 or TRBV6-3, with 7 bases aligning to TRBD1. Germline lookup yields CDR1 MNHEY and CDR2 SVGEGT. CDR3 size: 14 residues. The CDR3 DNA reads as TGTGCTAGCAAAATGGGACAGCGAAACTACGAGCAGTACTTC. Protein: CASKMGQRNYEQYF.

The chain couples TRBV7-2 to TRBJ2-7; 14 bases align to TRBD2. This CDR3 comprises 18 residues. Germline trimming cut 5 bases from V and 0 bases from J; bases unmatched to any gene: 9. Germline CDR1 is SGHTA and CDR2 is FQGNSA. The CDR3 region is CASSKGGLAGESSYEQYF. The CDR3 DNA reads TGTGCCAGCAGCAAGGGGGGACTAGCGGGAGAAAGCTCCTACGAGCAGTACTTC.